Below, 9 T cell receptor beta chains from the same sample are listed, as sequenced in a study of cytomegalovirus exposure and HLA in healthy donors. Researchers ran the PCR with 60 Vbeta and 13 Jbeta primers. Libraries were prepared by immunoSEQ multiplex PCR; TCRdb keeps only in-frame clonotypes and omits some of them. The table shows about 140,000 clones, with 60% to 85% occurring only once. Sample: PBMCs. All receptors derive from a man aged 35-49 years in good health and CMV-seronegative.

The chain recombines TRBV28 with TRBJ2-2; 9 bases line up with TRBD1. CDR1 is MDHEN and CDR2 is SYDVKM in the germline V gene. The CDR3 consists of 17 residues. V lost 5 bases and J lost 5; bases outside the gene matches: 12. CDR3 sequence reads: CASSQVGQGIRTGELFF. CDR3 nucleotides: TGTGCCAGCAGTCAAGTCGGACAGGGGATAAGGACCGGGGAGCTGTTTTTT.

Here the CDR3 DNA reads TGTGCCAGCTCGTTAGCGGGGGCCTACAATGAGCAGTTCTTC. It is translated as CASSLAGAYNEQFF. V usage is TRBV6-4 and J usage is TRBJ2-1; TRBD2 matches 9 bases. Trimming removed 8 bases from V and 2 bases from J; junction bases left unmatched: 4. Germline loops: CDR1 MRHNA, CDR2 SNTAGT. The CDR3 consists of 14 residues.

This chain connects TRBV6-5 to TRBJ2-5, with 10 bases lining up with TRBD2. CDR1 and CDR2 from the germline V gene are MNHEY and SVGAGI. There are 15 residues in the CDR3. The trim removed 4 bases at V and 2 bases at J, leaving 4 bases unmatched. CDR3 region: CASSSPSGSQETQYF. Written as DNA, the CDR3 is TGTGCCAGCAGTTCCCCTAGCGGGAGTCAAGAGACCCAGTACTTC.

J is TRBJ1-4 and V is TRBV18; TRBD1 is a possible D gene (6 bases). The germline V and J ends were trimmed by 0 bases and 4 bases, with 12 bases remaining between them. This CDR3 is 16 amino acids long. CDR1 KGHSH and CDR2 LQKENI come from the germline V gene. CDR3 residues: CASSPPGAGNNEKLFF. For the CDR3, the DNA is TGTGCCAGCTCACCACCGGGGGCAGGGAATAATGAAAAACTGTTTTTT.

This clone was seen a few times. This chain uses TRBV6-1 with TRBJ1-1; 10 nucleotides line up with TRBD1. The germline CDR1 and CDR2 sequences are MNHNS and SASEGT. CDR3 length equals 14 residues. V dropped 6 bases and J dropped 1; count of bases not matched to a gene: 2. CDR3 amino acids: CASSRQGANTEAFF. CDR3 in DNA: TGTGCCAGCAGCCGACAGGGGGCGAACACTGAAGCTTTCTTT.

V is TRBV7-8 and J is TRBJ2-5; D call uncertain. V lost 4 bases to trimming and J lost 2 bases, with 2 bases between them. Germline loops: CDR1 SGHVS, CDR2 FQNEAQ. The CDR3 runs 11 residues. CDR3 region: CASSSQETQYF. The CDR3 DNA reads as TGTGCCAGCAGCTCACAAGAGACCCAGTACTTC.

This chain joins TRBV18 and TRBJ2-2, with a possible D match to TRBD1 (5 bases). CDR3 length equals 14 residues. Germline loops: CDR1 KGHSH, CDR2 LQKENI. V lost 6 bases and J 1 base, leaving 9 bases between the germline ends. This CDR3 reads CASSQQVNTGELFF. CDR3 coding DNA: TGTGCCAGCTCGCAACAGGTGAACACCGGGGAGCTGTTTTTT. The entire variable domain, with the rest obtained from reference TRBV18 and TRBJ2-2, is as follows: NAGVMQNPRHLVRRRGQEARLRCSPMKGHSHVYWYRQLPEEGLKFMVYLQKENIIDESGMPKERFSAEFPKEGPSILRIQQVVRGDSAAYFCASSQQVNTGELFFGEGSRLTVL.

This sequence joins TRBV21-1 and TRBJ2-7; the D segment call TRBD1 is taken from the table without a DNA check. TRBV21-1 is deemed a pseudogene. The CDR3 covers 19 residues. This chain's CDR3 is CASSKSPPYRVYASYEQYF. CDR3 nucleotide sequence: TGTGCCAGCAGCAAAAGCCCCCCATACAGGGTCTACGCCTCCTACGAGCAGTACTTC.

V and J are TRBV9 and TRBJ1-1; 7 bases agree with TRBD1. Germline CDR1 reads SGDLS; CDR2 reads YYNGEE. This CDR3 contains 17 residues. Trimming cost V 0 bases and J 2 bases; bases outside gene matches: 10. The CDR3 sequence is CASSVAGRGEINTEAFF. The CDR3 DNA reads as TGTGCCAGCAGCGTAGCGGGCAGGGGGGAAATTAACACTGAAGCTTTCTTT.